The rows below give T cell receptor beta chains drawn from one sample of a study of blood T cell repertoires in COVID-19. Produced via immunoSEQ multiplex PCR; TCRdb's table is partial and in-frame only. This sample has 85,000 to 120,000 clones, with 87% found just once. Material for sequencing was peripheral blood. All receptors come from a woman in her forties or fifties with COVID-19, enrolled during active disease. Both conserved end residues are part of each CDR3. A D gene is named only where the DNA matches it firmly. Clone size is shown for a subset of rows, as once, few, many or a class of expanded clone.

>TRBV5-6|NA|TRBJ2-1|NA
CASSLVVGSVYNEQFF
TGTGCCAGCAGCTTGGTAGTGGGGAGTGTGTACAATGAGCAGTTCTTC
>TRBV28|NA|TRBJ1-2|NA
CASTVGGGEFLNGYTF
TGTGCCAGCACCGTCGGGGGTGGGGAATTTCTAAATGGCTACACCTTC
>TRBV4-1|TRBD1|TRBJ1-6|few
CASSHESDRGGSPLHF
TGCGCCAGCAGCCACGAAAGTGACAGGGGAGGTTCACCCCTCCACTTT
>TRBV4-3|TRBD1|TRBJ2-7|NA
CASSRETGYYEQYF
TGCGCCAGCAGCCGTGAGACAGGGTATTACGAGCAGTACTTC
>TRBV19|NA|TRBJ1-5|NA
CASSLGELQPQHF
TGTGCCAGTAGTTTAGGGGAGTTGCAGCCCCAGCATTTT
>TRBV7-9|NA|TRBJ2-3|NA
CASSLLMVSVADTQYF
TGTGCCAGCAGCCTCTTAATGGTTAGCGTTGCAGATACGCAGTATTTT
>TRBV11-3|TRBD1|TRBJ1-2|NA
CASRPQTGVLRLDYGYTF
TGTGCCAGCAGACCTCAGACAGGGGTTCTTAGGTTGGACTATGGCTACACCTTC
>TRBV19|TRBD1|TRBJ1-2|NA
CASSISDRGYDGYTF
TGTGCCAGTAGTATAAGCGACAGGGGATATGATGGCTACACCTTC
>TRBV7-2|NA|TRBJ1-1|NA
CASSFNPNTEAFF
TGTGCCAGCAGTTTTAATCCGAACACTGAAGCTTTCTTT
>TRBV29-1|NA|TRBJ1-1|once
CSVMTGQNTEAFF
TGCAGCGTGATGACAGGACAGAACACTGAAGCTTTCTTT
>TRBV30|NA|TRBJ1-1|NA
CAWSDTGWYATEAFF
TGTGCCTGGAGTGATACAGGGTGGTATGCCACTGAAGCTTTCTTT
>TRBV7-2|NA|TRBJ2-4|NA
CASSLLTQNIQYF
TGTGCCAGCAGCTTGTTGACTCAAAACATTCAGTACTTC
>TRBV9|TRBD2|TRBJ2-1|NA
CASSVESGGHNEQFF
TGTGCCAGCAGCGTAGAAAGCGGGGGTCACAATGAGCAGTTCTTC
>TRBV19|TRBD1|TRBJ2-7|NA
CASSQGAYEQYF
TGTGCCAGTAGCCAGGGGGCCTACGAGCAGTACTTC
>TRBV6-5|TRBD1|TRBJ1-2|NA
CASRPDRDYGYTF
TGTGCCAGCAGACCCGACAGGGACTATGGCTACACCTTC
>TRBV10-3|NA|TRBJ1-1|NA
CAIRRRQENTEAFF
TGTGCCATCAGGCGCCGACAGGAGAACACTGAAGCTTTCTTT
>TRBV30|TRBD1|TRBJ1-5|once
CAWSGGTVNQPQHF
TGTGCCTGGAGTGGCGGGACAGTTAATCAGCCCCAGCATTTT
>TRBV10-1|TRBD1|TRBJ1-3|NA
CASSESTGIGLGNTIYF
TGCGCCAGCAGTGAGTCGACAGGGATTGGCCTTGGAAACACCATATATTTT
>TRBV3-1/TRBV3-2|TRBD1|TRBJ2-1|NA
CASSRQQGVFQFF
TGTGCCAGCAGCAGACAACAGGGGGTCTTTCAGTTCTTC
>TRBV20-1|NA|TRBJ2-7|once
CSGRSSYEQYF
TGCAGTGGGCGGAGCTCCTACGAGCAGTACTTC
>TRBV4-3|NA|TRBJ2-2|NA
CASSQVPGTAISGELFF
TGCGCCAGCAGCCAAGTCCCCGGGACTGCAATATCCGGGGAGCTGTTTTTT
>TRBV9|TRBD1|TRBJ1-2|NA
CASSVAQGGYTF
TGTGCCAGCAGCGTAGCCCAGGGGGGATACACCTTC
>TRBV2|TRBD1|TRBJ2-1|NA
CASSEFSGTGSNGQFF
TGTGCCAGCAGTGAATTCTCCGGGACAGGGTCCAATGGGCAGTTCTTC
>TRBV19|NA|TRBJ1-5|NA
CASTPRGGALSSNQPQHF
TGTGCCAGTACTCCTAGGGGGGGGGCCCTCTCTAGCAATCAGCCCCAGCATTTT
>TRBV5-8|NA|TRBJ1-1|NA
CASSSQGGTEAFF
TGTGCCAGCAGCTCCCAAGGGGGCACTGAAGCTTTCTTT
>TRBV2|TRBD1|TRBJ1-6|NA
CASRQGTNSPLHF
TGTGCCAGCAGACAGGGGACGAATTCACCCCTCCACTTT
>TRBV28|TRBD2|TRBJ2-7|NA
CASSSPVLAGLSYEQYF
TGTGCCAGCAGTTCCCCGGTGCTAGCGGGGCTCTCCTACGAGCAGTACTTC
>TRBV4-1|TRBD2|TRBJ2-7|NA
CASSISGGAYEQYF
TGCGCCAGCAGTATCAGCGGGGGGGCCTACGAGCAGTACTTC
>TRBV6-5|TRBD1|TRBJ1-2|NA
CASSYSTGALNGYTF
TGTGCCAGCAGTTACTCGACAGGGGCTTTGAATGGCTACACCTTC
>TRBV11-2|NA|TRBJ2-7|NA
CASSRFYEQYF
TGTGCCAGCAGCCGTTTCTACGAGCAGTACTTC
>TRBV6-5|NA|TRBJ1-2|NA
CASSRSTVNYGYTF
TGTGCCAGCAGCCGCTCCACAGTAAACTATGGCTACACCTTC
>TRBV10-3|TRBD1|TRBJ2-7|NA
CAIIAGTGGTYEQYF
TGTGCCATCATCGCCGGGACAGGGGGTACCTACGAGCAGTACTTC
>TRBV7-2|TRBD2|TRBJ2-1|NA
CASSLGLAGGLNEQFF
TGTGCCAGCAGCTTAGGTCTAGCGGGGGGGCTCAATGAGCAGTTCTTC
>TRBV1|NA|TRBJ2-3|NA
CTSSQNPQRGAYTQYF
TGCACCAGCAGCCAGAACCCGCAGCGGGGGGCCTATACGCAGTATTTT
>TRBV10-3|NA|TRBJ2-1|NA
CAITPGGKNEQFF
TGTGCCATCACCCCCGGAGGGAAAAATGAGCAGTTCTTC
>TRBV9|TRBD2|TRBJ2-3|NA
CASSLAGSTDTQYF
TGTGCCAGCAGCCTAGCGGGGAGCACAGATACGCAGTATTTT
>TRBV14|TRBD1|TRBJ1-2|NA
CASSLRGGFGYTF
TGTGCCAGCAGCCTTAGAGGGGGCTTTGGCTACACCTTC
>TRBV5-6|NA|TRBJ1-3|NA
CASSNNGVGGISGNTIYF
TGTGCCAGCAGCAATAATGGTGTCGGCGGGATCTCTGGAAACACCATATATTTT
>TRBV11-2|NA|TRBJ2-6|NA
CASNSGQPGGANVLTF
TGTGCCAGCAACTCGGGTCAACCGGGTGGGGCCAACGTCCTGACTTTC
>TRBV10-2|TRBD1|TRBJ2-7|NA
CASSRQGSEQYF
TGCGCCAGCAGTCGACAGGGTTCCGAGCAGTACTTC
>TRBV19|TRBD1|TRBJ1-5|NA
CASSTSGGAGNQPQHF
TGTGCCAGTAGTACCTCAGGGGGCGCGGGCAATCAGCCCCAGCATTTT
>TRBV7-9|TRBD2|TRBJ2-2|few
CARGTSGGLNTGELFF
TGTGCCAGGGGGACTAGCGGGGGCCTGAACACCGGGGAGCTGTTTTTT
>TRBV4-1|NA|TRBJ1-1|NA
CASSREGNEAFF
TGCGCCAGCAGCCGCGAGGGAAATGAAGCTTTCTTT
>TRBV11-2|NA|TRBJ1-2|NA
CASSLDFEGDYGYTF
TGTGCCAGCAGCTTAGATTTTGAGGGGGACTATGGCTACACCTTC
>TRBV10-2|TRBD2|TRBJ2-5|once
CASSEVSLAGGTQYF
TGCGCCAGCAGTGAAGTATCGCTAGCGGGGGGGACCCAGTACTTC
>TRBV4-2|TRBD2|TRBJ2-2|once
CASSQGLAGGPSGELFF
TGTGCCAGCAGCCAAGGCTTAGCGGGGGGGCCGAGCGGGGAGCTGTTTTTT